Detailed here is one TCR beta chain. Germline V gene sequence: CDR1 MRHNA, CDR2 SNTAGT. CDR3 length: 16 residues. After removal of 1 base from V and 2 bases from J, the junction contained 1 base not matched to a gene. This sample was taken from a study of blood T cell repertoires in COVID-19. Study-wide background: Sites across the United States, Italy and Spain contributed samples from acute and convalescent COVID-19.

In the original workflow: Amplification with reference gene primers provided the estimates of nucleated cell counts. The assay was immunoSEQ multiplex PCR, and TCRdb's table has in-frame clones only and misses some. The V and J calls and clone size come from that table; D and trimming were worked out from the DNA. This table holds more than 200,000 clones, roughly nine tenths found once. The receptor was isolated from a woman aged 50 to 60 with acute or convalescent COVID-19. What was sequenced was peripheral blood. The chain has TRBV6-4 and TRBJ1-3; 11 bases line up with TRBD1. The CDR3 region is CASSDWGQGAGNTIYF. CDR3 nucleotide sequence: TGTGCCAGCAGTGACTGGGGACAGGGGGCTGGAAACACCATATATTTT.